Below, one TCR beta chain is given with its context. Its target antigen remains unknown. Base qualities are not at hand, and no much larger clone is one base apart. The data derive from a study of cytomegalovirus exposure and HLA in healthy donors (dated by TCRdb to between 2016 and 2019). Broadly, across the study: An earlier analysis of some 600 of the donors reported 276 Gb of sequence data and around 100 million unique TCR beta sequences obtained from approximately 180 million T cells. The study used immunosequencing to profile the T cell repertoires of several hundred subjects and linked those repertoires to cytomegalovirus serostatus. In addition to the first cohort of around 670 subjects, a separate validation cohort of approximately 130 different subjects was used. A later analysis re-examined previously published TCR beta repertoires from roughly 720 donors and added high-resolution HLA genotyping to investigate patterns of TCR occurrence. All discovery cohort repertoires had been generated on a single sequencing platform. The study aimed to test whether signatures of past pathogen exposure could be identified by cataloging public T cell receptors. Donor age, sex, ethnicity and CMV serostatus were collected together with the repertoire data. The genetic ancestry cluster associated with self-reported Caucasian donors included approximately 85% of the 300 to 450 genotyped donors. A later genetic analysis took genome-wide SNP genotypes for about 65% of the roughly 670 donors and used that subset as a discovery cohort. An early release covering around 630 HLA-typed donors comprised 250 to 350 gigabases of sequencing data and 65 million to 100 million unique TCR sequences. Among about 370 genotyped donors of the cohort, an average of around 240,000 unique TCR beta nucleotide sequences was sequenced per donor, of which about 18% were non-productive. Both class I and class II loci were covered by HLA typing, at four-digit resolution. Because of strong linkage in the cohort, four or five DR-DQ haplotypes were treated as single units for association and clustering. The number of donors typed differed by locus, with roughly 620-640 for A, B, C, DRB1 and DQB1, more than 500 for DQA1, over 600 for DPA1, and around 450 for DPB1. In the later analysis, no new phenotypic data were used to find candidate immune exposures; instead, reliance was placed on TCR beta sequences and their occurrence across donors. An earlier analysis of around 580 of the donors used high-throughput TCR beta sequencing to judge whether each TCR beta V gene segment behaved as functional or pseudogenic. High-throughput TCR immunosequencing, statistical association of individual TCRs with disease status, and machine learning were combined to predict cytomegalovirus infection status.

The cohort was made up of 500 to 800 healthy bone marrow donors. Cohort members were all nominally healthy when sampled, although unrecorded immune exposures were likely present. The donor was CMV seronegative and belonged to the group of over 350 seronegative cohort members. A peripheral blood sample was provided by each donor, and peripheral blood mononuclear cells were used for TCR beta sequencing. The Qiagen DNeasy Blood Extraction Kit was used to extract genomic DNA from the blood cell samples. Reading from cysteine to phenylalanine, the CDR3 counts 15 amino acids. Only the CDR3 DNA stays, 45 bases, in frame from base 1. V loses 4 bases at its end and J loses 5 bases; junction bases beyond the gene matches: 6. As encoded in the germline V gene, CDR1 is SGHRS while CDR2 is YFSETQ. The library was produced with the immunoSEQ multiplex PCR assay. For the multiplex PCR, a mixture combining 60 forward primers for TCR Vbeta segments and 13 reverse primers for TCR Jbeta segments was used. The CDR3 region of rearranged TCR beta genes was amplified from genomic DNA by a multiplex PCR assay. The Illumina HiSeq System was used to sequence the amplified TCR beta libraries as 87-base-pair reads. Per the authors' processing: A later analysis tallied approximately 87 million unique TCR beta chains across the 700 or so repertoires, and approximately 11 million of those chains were shared by two or more donors. Raw reads were error-corrected and collapsed into unique sequences by a nearest-neighbor algorithm in which closely related sequences were merged to remove PCR and sequencing errors. CDR3 sequences were aligned to IMGT reference sequences to assign V, D and J gene segments. For a sequence to be retained, a match of at least six nucleotides was required to both a V gene segment and a J gene segment. Rearrangements were classified as productive when the CDR3 lacked stop codons and remained in frame with V and J, and all other rearrangements were classified as non-productive. CDR3 was defined according to IMGT convention as the region running from the second conserved V-encoded cysteine to the conserved J-encoded phenylalanine. The earlier analysis of roughly 590 of the donors excluded any sequence lacking an unambiguous match to a single V gene segment. In an earlier analysis of 450 to 750 of the donors, a V segment was called functional when productive rearrangements were above 56.7%, and segregating when the standard deviation between donors exceeded 5%. A statistical classification framework was built to diagnose cytomegalovirus status from the catalog of TCR beta chain sequences. In a later analysis, TCR nucleotide sequences were compared against IMGT/GENE-DB human TR gene sequences so that V and J genes could be assigned. A later analysis assigned CDR3 sequences and most-parsimonious VDJ recombination scenarios with the TCRdist pipeline. In a later analysis, each TCR beta chain was defined by its CDR3 amino acid sequence together with its V-gene family, and reads without a unique V-gene family were excluded. A later analysis removed 500 to 600 highly shared, low-generation-probability nucleotide sequences to deal with suspected cross-contamination and a sequencing artifact. In a later analysis, a clonal expansion index was calculated for each public chain from normalized within-repertoire ranks of inferred template counts. A later analysis computed generation probabilities with a VDJ recombination model fitted to out-of-frame rearrangements, and checked the results against IGoR. A later analysis scored TCR-TCR, TCR-HLA and TCR-CMV co-occurrence with hypergeometric tests, applying a repertoire-size bias correction to TCR pairs. To estimate false discovery rates, a later analysis permuted the HLA or CMV assignments 20 times. In a later analysis, co-occurring TCRs were grouped with DBSCAN, and TCRdist sequence similarity was added when clustering was performed within HLA-allele-positive subsets. Co-occurrence clustering excluded repertoires with fewer than 30,000 or more than 120,000 public chains, plus five with anomalous nucleotide sharing. The immuneACCESS repertoire file appears here via TCRdb, limited to in-frame rearrangements. These files lack a portion of the clones; in checked studies, under half of the deficit traces to unresolved V genes, and the cause of the others is not known. V and J calls and clone size are copied from that table; D and trimming were computed from the DNA. The sample has 80,000 to 100,000 clones on record, roughly two thirds of them singletons. Under 3% of the sample goes to the ten largest clones.

Here is what the overall study found, with its caveats: The only immune exposure information available for the cohort was CMV serostatus. When HLA alleles, especially DR and DQ, strongly co-occurred, attributing TCR associations to individual alleles was difficult. Over 15 rarely observed V segments, including chromosome 9 orphons, were excluded from the earlier analysis of almost 600 of the donors because counts were too low. In a later genetic analysis, a missense DCLRE1C variant was associated with V-gene and J-gene trimming of TCR beta chains, and the association was replicated in an independent cohort. A few of the identified cytomegalovirus-associated TCR beta chains were confirmed in vitro to be specific for cytomegalovirus antigens. A further reported finding was that TCR beta sequences accurately predicted the HLA-A and HLA-B alleles for most subjects in the first cohort. At a false discovery rate of 0.05, a later analysis linked some 18,000 TCR beta sequences to specific HLA alleles. Because some donors lacked HLA typing at each locus, the association tests relied only on the typed subset. The 87-base-pair reads could not distinguish some IMGT-functional V segments, including TRBV6-2 and TRBV6-3, so those segments were excluded. Correlated functional status among segregating V segments might reflect linkage disequilibrium, but an unknown experimental factor could not be ruled out. A later analysis found that TCR association rates varied across HLA loci, with DRB1 alleles showing the most associated TCRs and HLA-C alleles the fewest. A total of 164 TCR beta chains were listed by the study as associated with cytomegalovirus. The authors suggested that the approach could potentially be extended to other disease states and immunological phenotypes. Only TCR beta chains were sequenced in this cohort, and the absence of alpha or paired-chain data limited detectable features. A cluster of highly shared sequence variants was judged likely to represent a technical artifact of the sequencing pipeline. In a later genetic analysis, fewer N-insertions in productive TCRs were reported among donors in an Asian-associated ancestry cluster than the roughly 710-donor mean. Cytomegalovirus status was reported to be diagnosed by the classifier with high specificity and sensitivity in both the original and validation cohorts. Sequencing depth was assumed to be roughly uniform across donors in the presence/absence analyses, though that assumption may not hold. In a later analysis, HLA-associated TCR beta chains were found to be more clonally expanded and to have lower generation probabilities than equally common non-associated chains. Most CMV-associated TCR beta chains appeared to be HLA-restricted in a later analysis, and the HLA associations seemed to be driven largely by CMV exposure. Across donors, most TCR sequences were observed very rarely, whereas some public TCRs were present in many individuals. A later analysis reported that several top co-occurrence clusters appeared linked to parvovirus B19, influenza, CMV and Epstein-Barr virus. Broadly in line with IMGT annotations, most TCR beta V segments showed up in productive rearrangements about 87% or about 30% of the time in an earlier analysis of several hundred of the donors.

Sequenced sample: PBMCs. The sequence came from a man over 45 in good health and CMV-seronegative. The receptor chain draws on TRBV5-1 and TRBJ1-5; 10 middle bases align to TRBD1. The nucleotide sequence reads as follows: TGCGCCAGCAGCCGGACAGGGGGAGTTGATCAGCCCCAGCATTTT. It translates to CASSRTGGVDQPQHF.